This entry describes one TCR beta chain. Its target is not known. The whole isolated RNA underwent reverse transcription, so sequencing captured expressed TCRB transcripts. Clones were sequenced by immunoSEQ multiplex PCR, and TCRdb holds only the in-frame ones, with some missing. This table has approximately 250,000 clones, more than 15% appearing once. The data were obtained in a study of beta chain features in type 1 diabetes. Findings of the study overall: Across patients, naive, central memory and Treg TCRB repertoires exhibited apparently greater similarity than was observed across healthy donors. Type 1 diabetes patients had moderately but significantly shorter TCRB CDR3s in all four CD4+ subsets.

Every single donor gave one heparinised blood draw, and these averaged roughly 120 mL. This CDR3 is 15 amino acids long. CDR1 is LNHNV, CDR2 YYDKDF, per germline (reference sequence). V lost 1 base to trimming and J lost 9 bases; unmatched junction nucleotides: 8. Sequenced input: naive CD4+ T cells from blood. The chain couples TRBV15 to TRBJ2-3; 9 nucleotides align to TRBD1. This sequence was found in a young man with type 1 diabetes. CDR3 in DNA: TGTGCCACCAGCAGAGCTCCCTTGGGACAGGGAACGCAGTATTTT. Its translation is CATSRAPLGQGTQYF.